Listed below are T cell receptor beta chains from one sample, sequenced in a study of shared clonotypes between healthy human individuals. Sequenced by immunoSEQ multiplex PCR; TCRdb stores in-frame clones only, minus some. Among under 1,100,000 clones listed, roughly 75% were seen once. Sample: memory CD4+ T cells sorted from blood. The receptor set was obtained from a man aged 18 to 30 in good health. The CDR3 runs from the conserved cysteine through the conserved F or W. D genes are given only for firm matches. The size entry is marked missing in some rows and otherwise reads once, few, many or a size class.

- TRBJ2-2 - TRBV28 TGTGCCAGCAGTTTCTCCGGTCTGGGGGAGCTGTTTTTT CASSFSGLGELFF
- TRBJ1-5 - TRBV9 TGTGCCAGCAGCCTAGAAGGGGACCGCCCGCCCCAGCATTTT CASSLEGDRPPQHF
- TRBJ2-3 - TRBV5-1 TGCGCCAGCAGCCACCGCGGCCCCCTTAGGTGGACACCAAGCACAGATACGCAGTATTTT CASSHRGPLRWTPSTDTQYF
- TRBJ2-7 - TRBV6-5 TGTGCCAGCAGTTACAGCCGGGGGCCCTACGAGCAGTACTTC CASSYSRGPYEQYF
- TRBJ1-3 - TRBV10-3 TGTGCCATCAGTGACTCTGGAGGTGGAAACACCATATATTTT CAISDSGGGNTIYF
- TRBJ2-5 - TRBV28 TGTGCCAGCACCGCGCGACCTATACAAGAGACCCAGTACTTC CASTARPIQETQYF
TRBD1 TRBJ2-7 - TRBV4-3 TGCGCCAGCAGCCTCAATGACAGGGCCTCCTACGAGCAGTACTTC CASSLNDRASYEQYF
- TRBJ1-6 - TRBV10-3 TGTGCCATCAGTGAGCGGGCGGAGTCTGGGTCACCCCTCCACTTT CAISERAESGSPLHF
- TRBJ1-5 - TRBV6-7 TGTGCCAGCAGTCTTCCCTTACGGACAGCACACAATCAGCCCCAGCATTTT CASSLPLRTAHNQPQHF
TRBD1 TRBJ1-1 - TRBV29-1 TGCAGCGCACACAGGGGGAACACTGAAGCTTTCTTT CSAHRGNTEAFF
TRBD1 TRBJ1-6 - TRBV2 TGTGCCAGCAGTGAAGCAGGGGGACAGATTAATTCACCCCTCCACTTT CASSEAGGQINSPLHF
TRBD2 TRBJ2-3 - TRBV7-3 TGTGCCAGCAGCTTAGGACTAGCGGGGAACACAGATACGCAGTATTTT CASSLGLAGNTDTQYF
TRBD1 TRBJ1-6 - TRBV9 TGTGCCAGCAGAACGGGACAGGGGAATTCACCCCTCCACTTT CASRTGQGNSPLHF
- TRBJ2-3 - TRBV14 TGTGCCAGCAGCCAGGGGGTCAGCCGCACAGATACGCAGTATTTT CASSQGVSRTDTQYF
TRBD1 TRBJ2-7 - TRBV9 TGTGCCAGCAGCGTAGGGACAGGGGATCTCTACGAGCAGTACTTC CASSVGTGDLYEQYF
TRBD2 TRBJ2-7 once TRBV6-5 TGTGCCAGCAGACTCGGGACTAAATTTTCCTCCGAGCAGTACTTC CASRLGTKFSSEQYF
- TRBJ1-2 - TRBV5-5 TGTGCCAGCAGCTTGGGTCGAGCACTCCTAGACACATATGGCTACACCTTC CASSLGRALLDTYGYTF
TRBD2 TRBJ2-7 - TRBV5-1 TGCGCCAGCAGCTTGGCCCTAGCGGGAGACCCTTCCTACGAGCAGTACTTC CASSLALAGDPSYEQYF
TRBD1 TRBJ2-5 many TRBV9 TGTGCCAGCAGCGCCAGACAGGGGCGCCAAGAGACCCAGTACTTC CASSARQGRQETQYF
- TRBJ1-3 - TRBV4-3 TGCGCCAGCAGCCAAGAATGGCAATATGATACCATATATTTT CASSQEWQYDTIYF
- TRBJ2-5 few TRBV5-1 TGCGCCAGCAGCTTGGGAGCAGGGGCAGAGACCCAGTACTTC CASSLGAGAETQYF
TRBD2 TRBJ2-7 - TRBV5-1 TGCGCCAGCAGGAAGAAACCAAGACTAGCGGAAAGCTCCTACGAGCAGTACTTC CASRKKPRLAESSYEQYF
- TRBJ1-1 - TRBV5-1 TGCGCCAGCAGCTTAGGGGGTGGGGTGAACACTGAAGCTTTCTTT CASSLGGGVNTEAFF
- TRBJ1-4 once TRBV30 TGTGCCTGGAGCAATGGGATTAATGAAAAACTGTTTTTT CAWSNGINEKLFF
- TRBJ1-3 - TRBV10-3 TGTGCCATCAGTGAGTCTGGCATAATAGGAAACACCATATATTTT CAISESGIIGNTIYF
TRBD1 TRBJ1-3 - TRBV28 TGTGCCAGCAGTTTCCGGGGGGCAGGGGGCTCTGGAAACACCATATATTTT CASSFRGAGGSGNTIYF
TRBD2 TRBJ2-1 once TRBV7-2 TGTGCCAGCAGCTTAACGGGACTAGCGGGAGGGCAGGATGAGCAGTTCTTC CASSLTGLAGGQDEQFF
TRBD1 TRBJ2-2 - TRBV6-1 TGTGCCAGCAGTGAAATTTATGGCATCGGGACAGGGTGGACCGGGGAGCTGTTTTTT CASSEIYGIGTGWTGELFF
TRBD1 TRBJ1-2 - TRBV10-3 TGTGCCATCAGCGACCAGACAGGGGAACGTGGCTACACCTTC CAISDQTGERGYTF
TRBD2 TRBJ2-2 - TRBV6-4 TGTGCCAGCAGCCCTAGACTAGCGGGGGACACCGGGGAGCTGTTTTTT CASSPRLAGDTGELFF
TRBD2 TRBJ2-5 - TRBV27 TGTGCCAGCAGTCCCCGGACTAGCGGGGGGCAAGGGGAGACCCAGTACTTC CASSPRTSGGQGETQYF
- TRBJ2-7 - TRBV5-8 TGTGCCAGCAGCCTGACAGGTTTGGGCGAGCAGTACTTC CASSLTGLGEQYF
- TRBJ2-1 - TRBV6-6 TGTGCCAGCAGTCTCCTCGGGGCCGCCTTAAATGAGCAGTTCTTC CASSLLGAALNEQFF
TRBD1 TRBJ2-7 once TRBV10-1 TGCGCCAGCAGTGAGTCTGGACAGGGGGCAAGGCAGTACTTC CASSESGQGARQYF
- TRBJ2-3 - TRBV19 TGTGCCAGTAGTATAGTCACAGGGACGAGGACAGATACGCAGTATTTT CASSIVTGTRTDTQYF
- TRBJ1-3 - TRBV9 TGTGCCAGCAGCGTAGACACTGGGTCTGGAAACACCATATATTTT CASSVDTGSGNTIYF
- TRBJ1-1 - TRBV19 TGTGCCAGTAGTCAGGGTGTGAACACTGAAGCTTTCTTT CASSQGVNTEAFF
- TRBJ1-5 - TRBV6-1 TGTGCCAGCAGTGAAACCCCTTCCAGACGGCTAAATCAGCCCCAGCATTTT CASSETPSRRLNQPQHF
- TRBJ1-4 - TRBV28 TGTGCCAGCAGTCCGCCGGGACCGTCGGGGGAAAAACTGTTTTTT CASSPPGPSGEKLFF
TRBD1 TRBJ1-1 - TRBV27 TGTGCCAGCAGTACCCGAGACAGGGGAAACACTGAAGCTTTCTTT CASSTRDRGNTEAFF
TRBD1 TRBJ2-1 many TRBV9 TGTGCCAGCAGCGTAGAAGGGGGCGCAATAGTCAGTGAGCAGTTCTTC CASSVEGGAIVSEQFF
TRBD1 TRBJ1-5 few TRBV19 TGTGCCAGTAGTATAGATGGAGGACAGGGGAGTCAGCCCCAGCATTTT CASSIDGGQGSQPQHF
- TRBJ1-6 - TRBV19 TGTGCCAGTATGAGGGGGGGCGTCGCCGGGGCCTCCTATAATTCACCCCTCCACTTT CASMRGGVAGASYNSPLHF
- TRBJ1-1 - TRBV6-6 TGTGCCAGCATCCTCGGTCAGGGGCCAACTGAAGCTTTCTTT CASILGQGPTEAFF
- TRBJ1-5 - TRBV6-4 TGTGCCAGCAGTGGACAGCCAAATCAGCCCCAGCATTTT CASSGQPNQPQHF